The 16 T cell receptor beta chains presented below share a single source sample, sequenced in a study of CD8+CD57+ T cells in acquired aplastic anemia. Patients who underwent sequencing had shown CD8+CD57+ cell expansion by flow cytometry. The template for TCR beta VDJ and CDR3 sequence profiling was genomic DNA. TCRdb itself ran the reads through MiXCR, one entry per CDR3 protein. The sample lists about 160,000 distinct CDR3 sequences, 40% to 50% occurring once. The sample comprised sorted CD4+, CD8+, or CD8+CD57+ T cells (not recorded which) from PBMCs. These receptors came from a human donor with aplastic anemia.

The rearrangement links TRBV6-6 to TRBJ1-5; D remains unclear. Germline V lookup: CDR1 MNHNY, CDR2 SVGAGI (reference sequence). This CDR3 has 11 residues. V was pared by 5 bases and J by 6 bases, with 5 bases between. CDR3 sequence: CASSEFQPQHF. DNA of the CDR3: TGTGCCAGCAGTGAGTTTCAGCCCCAGCATTTT.

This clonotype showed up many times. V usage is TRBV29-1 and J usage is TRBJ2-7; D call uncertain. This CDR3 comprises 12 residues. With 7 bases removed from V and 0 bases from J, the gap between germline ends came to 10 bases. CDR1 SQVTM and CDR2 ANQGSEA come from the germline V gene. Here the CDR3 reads CSAKGSSYEQYF. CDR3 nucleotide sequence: TGCAGCGCCAAGGGCAGCTCCTACGAGCAGTACTTC.

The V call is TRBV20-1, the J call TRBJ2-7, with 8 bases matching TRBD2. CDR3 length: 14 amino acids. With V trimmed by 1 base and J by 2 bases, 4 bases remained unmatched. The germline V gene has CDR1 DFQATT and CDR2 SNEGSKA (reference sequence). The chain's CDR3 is CSARGSGGAYEQYF. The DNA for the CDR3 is TGCAGTGCTAGAGGATCGGGGGGGGCCTACGAGCAGTACTTC.

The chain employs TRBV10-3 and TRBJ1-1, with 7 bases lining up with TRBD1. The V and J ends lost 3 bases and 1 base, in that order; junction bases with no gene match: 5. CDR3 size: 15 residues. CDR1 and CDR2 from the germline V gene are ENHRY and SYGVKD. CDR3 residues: CAISDTGAKNTEAFF. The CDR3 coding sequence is TGTGCCATCAGTGATACAGGGGCGAAGAACACTGAAGCTTTCTTT.

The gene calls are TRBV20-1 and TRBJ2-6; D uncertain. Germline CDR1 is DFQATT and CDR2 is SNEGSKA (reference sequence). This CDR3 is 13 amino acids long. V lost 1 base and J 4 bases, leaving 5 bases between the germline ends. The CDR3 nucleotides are TGCAGTGCTAGAGGACGCGGGGCCAACGTCCTGACTTTC. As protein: CSARGRGANVLTF.

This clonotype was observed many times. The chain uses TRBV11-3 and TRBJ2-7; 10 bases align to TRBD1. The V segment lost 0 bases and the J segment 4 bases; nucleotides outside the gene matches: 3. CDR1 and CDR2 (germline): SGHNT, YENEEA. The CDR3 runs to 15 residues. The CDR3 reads CASSLDRGQGYEQYF. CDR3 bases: TGTGCCAGCAGCTTAGATCGGGGACAGGGGTACGAGCAGTACTTC. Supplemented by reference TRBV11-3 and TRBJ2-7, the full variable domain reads EAGVVQSPRYKIIEKKQPVAFWCNPISGHNTLYWYLQNLGQGPELLIRYENEEAVDDSQLPKDRFSAERLKGVDSTLKIQPAELGDSAVYLCASSLDRGQGYEQYFGPGTRLTVT.

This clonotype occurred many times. This chain's CDR3 is CASSGTYEQYF. Written as DNA, the CDR3 is TGTGCCAGCAGTGGAACCTACGAGCAGTACTTC. V is TRBV2 and J is TRBJ2-7, with unresolved D. The CDR3 sequence is 11 residues long. V lost 4 bases, J lost 2 bases, and 3 bases lay in between. Germline V gene sequence: CDR1 SNHLY, CDR2 FYNNEI.

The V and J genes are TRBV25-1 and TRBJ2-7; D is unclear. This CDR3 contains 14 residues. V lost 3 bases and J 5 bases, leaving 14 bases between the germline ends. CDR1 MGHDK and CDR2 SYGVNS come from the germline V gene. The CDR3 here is CASSDPPPNDEQYF. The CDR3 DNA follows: TGTGCCAGCAGTGATCCCCCCCCAAATGACGAGCAGTACTTC.

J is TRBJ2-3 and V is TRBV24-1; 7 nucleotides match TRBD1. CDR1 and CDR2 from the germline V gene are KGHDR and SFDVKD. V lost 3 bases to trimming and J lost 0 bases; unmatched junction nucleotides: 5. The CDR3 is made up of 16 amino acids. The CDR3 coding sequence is TGTGCCACCAGTGATCCAGGGGGAACTAGCACAGATACGCAGTATTTT. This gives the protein CATSDPGGTSTDTQYF.

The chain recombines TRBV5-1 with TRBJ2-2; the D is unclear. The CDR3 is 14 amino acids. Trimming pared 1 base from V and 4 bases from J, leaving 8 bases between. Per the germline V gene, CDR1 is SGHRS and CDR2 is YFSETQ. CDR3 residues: CASSLIGSTGELFF. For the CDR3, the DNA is TGCGCCAGCAGCTTGATAGGAAGCACCGGGGAGCTGTTTTTT.

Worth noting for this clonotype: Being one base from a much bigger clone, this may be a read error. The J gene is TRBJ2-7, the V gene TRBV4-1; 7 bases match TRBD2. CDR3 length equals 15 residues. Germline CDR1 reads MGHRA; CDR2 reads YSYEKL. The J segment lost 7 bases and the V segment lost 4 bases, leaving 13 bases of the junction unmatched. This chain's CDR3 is CASSLSGFGRNEQYF. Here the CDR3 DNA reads TGCGCCAGCAGCCTTAGCGGGTTTGGACGGAATGAGCAGTACTTC.

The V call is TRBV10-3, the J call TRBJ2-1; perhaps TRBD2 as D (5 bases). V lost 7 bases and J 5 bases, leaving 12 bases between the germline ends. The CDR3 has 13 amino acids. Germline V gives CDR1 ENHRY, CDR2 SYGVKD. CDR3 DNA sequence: TGTGCCATCAAGCGGACCCTGAACAATGAGCAGTTCTTC. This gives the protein CAIKRTLNNEQFF.

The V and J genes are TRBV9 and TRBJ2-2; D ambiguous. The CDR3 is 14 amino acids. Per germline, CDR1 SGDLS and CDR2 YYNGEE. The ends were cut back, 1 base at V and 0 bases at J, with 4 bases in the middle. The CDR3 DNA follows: TGTGCCAGCAGCGTACCCGCGAACACCGGGGAGCTGTTTTTT. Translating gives CASSVPANTGELFF. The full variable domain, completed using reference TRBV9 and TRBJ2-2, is DSGVTQTPKHLITATGQRVTLRCSPRSGDLSVYWYQQSLDQGLQFLIQYYNGEERAKGNILERFSAQQFPDLHSELNLSSLELGDSALYFCASSVPANTGELFFGEGSRLTVL.

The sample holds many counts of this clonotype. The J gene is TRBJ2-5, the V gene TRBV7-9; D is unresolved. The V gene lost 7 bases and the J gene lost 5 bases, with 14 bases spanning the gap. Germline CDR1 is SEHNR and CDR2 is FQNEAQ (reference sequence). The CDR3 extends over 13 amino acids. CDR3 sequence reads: CASTLPGLETQYF. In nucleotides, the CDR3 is TGTGCCAGCACCTTGCCCGGGCTGGAGACCCAGTACTTC.

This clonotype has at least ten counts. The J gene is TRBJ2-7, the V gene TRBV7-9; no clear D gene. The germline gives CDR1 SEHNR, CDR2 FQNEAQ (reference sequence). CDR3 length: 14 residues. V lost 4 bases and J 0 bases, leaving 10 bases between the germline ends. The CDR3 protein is CASSSYDGSYEQYF. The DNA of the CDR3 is TGTGCCAGCAGCTCCTACGACGGCTCCTACGAGCAGTACTTC.

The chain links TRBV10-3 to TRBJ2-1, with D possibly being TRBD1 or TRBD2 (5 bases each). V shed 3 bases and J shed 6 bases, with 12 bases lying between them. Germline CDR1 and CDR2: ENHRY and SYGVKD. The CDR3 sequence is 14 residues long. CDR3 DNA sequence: TGTGCCATCAGTGACCCCAATGGGGGCAATGAGCAGTTCTTC. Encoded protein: CAISDPNGGNEQFF.